The 19 T cell receptor beta chains reported below all come from one sample, sequenced in a study of monozygotic twins with inflammatory bowel disease. Reprocessing the 5' RACE reads, TCRdb reports a single entry for every CDR3 protein and omits DNA. The ten most abundant clones cover 1.5% to 2% of a sample with around 97,000 distinct CDR3 sequences. Sequencing was performed on blood. Source of these receptors: a human donor with ulcerative colitis or Crohn's disease, or a healthy co-twin of an affected twin (not recorded which).

The V and J genes are TRBV18 and TRBJ2-1. CDR3 length equals 11 residues. CDR1 and CDR2 from the germline V gene are KGHSH and LQKENI. The CDR3 spells CASSISNEQFF. Full variable domain (rest looked up from reference TRBV18 and TRBJ2-1): NAGVMQNPRHLVRRRGQEARLRCSPMKGHSHVYWYRQLPEEGLKFMVYLQKENIIDESGMPKERFSAEFPKEGPSILRIQQVVRGDSAAYFCASSISNEQFFGPGTRLTVL.

CDR3 residues: CASSLGLAGVRREQYF. The rearrangement uses TRBV5-6 and TRBJ2-7; TCRdb names TRBD2, which stays unverified in the absence of DNA. The CDR3 runs to 16 residues. From germline, CDR1 is SGHDT and CDR2 YYEEEE.

The genes are TRBV7-8 and TRBJ2-4; the D call of TRBD1 rests on TCRdb alone, since no DNA is present to check it. This CDR3 comprises 16 residues. Looked up from germline, CDR1 is SGHVS and CDR2 is FQNEAQ. CDR3 loop: CASSLGTGGPRDIQYF.

CDR3 loop: CAVLRDVQHEQFF. The chain couples TRBV6-1 to TRBJ2-1; TCRdb's assignment of TRBD1 cannot be checked, as there is no DNA. This CDR3 spans 13 amino acids. Germline-derived CDR1 and CDR2 are MNHNS and SASEGT.

This sequence joins TRBV5-4 and TRBJ2-7. The germline V gene has CDR1 SGHNT and CDR2 YYREEE (reference sequence). The CDR3 runs 13 residues. The chain's CDR3 is CASSLASSYEQYF.

The chain couples TRBV27 to TRBJ2-1. The CDR3 is 15 residues long. Germline V lookup: CDR1 MNHEY, CDR2 SMNVEV (reference sequence). The CDR3: CASSGWWSSYNEQFF.

V and J are TRBV7-2 and TRBJ2-1; TCRdb returns TRBD2, unconfirmable since there is no DNA. This CDR3 has 15 amino acids. Germline V gene lookup returns CDR1 SGHTA and CDR2 FQGNSA. CDR3 amino acids: CASTQLAGSYNEQFF.

V and J are TRBV27 and TRBJ1-1; TCRdb designates TRBD1, a call that cannot be tested without DNA. Looked up from germline, CDR1 is MNHEY and CDR2 is SMNVEV (reference sequence). The CDR3 runs to 15 residues. The CDR3 here is CASKTPGQGVNVAFF.

This chain connects TRBV5-1 to TRBJ2-2. Per germline, CDR1 SGHRS and CDR2 YFSETQ. CDR3 length: 11 amino acids. This CDR3 is CASSLAGELFF.

The genes are TRBV7-8 and TRBJ2-3; without DNA, the TCRdb call of TRBD1 cannot be checked. This CDR3 contains 17 residues. CDR1 is SGHVS and CDR2 is FQNEAQ in the germline V gene. CDR3 residues: CASSQQTGRGLADTQYF.

The rearrangement joins TRBV6-4 to TRBJ2-3; the TCRdb call, TRBD1, lacks DNA for checking. The CDR3 is made up of 15 amino acids. The V gene's germline CDR1 is MRHNA and CDR2 SNTAGT. This CDR3 reads CASSSNDRVADTQYF.

The chain uses TRBV5-1 and TRBJ2-5. This CDR3 has 14 residues. In germline, CDR1 is SGHRS, CDR2 YFSETQ. This CDR3 is CASSLEFLVETQYF.

This rearrangement joins TRBV14 to TRBJ2-3; TCRdb calls TRBD1, which cannot be checked without DNA. From germline, CDR1 is SGHDN and CDR2 FVKESK. This CDR3 region has 20 residues. This CDR3 is CASSLKSHPLRDHRTDTQYF. Complete variable domain (other parts from reference TRBV14 and TRBJ2-3): EAGVTQFPSHSVIEKGQTVTLRCDPISGHDNLYWYRRVMGKEIKFLLHFVKESKQDESGMPNNRFLAERTGGTYSTLKVQPAELEDSGVYFCASSLKSHPLRDHRTDTQYFGPGTRLTVL.

V and J are TRBV5-1 and TRBJ1-4. CDR1 is SGHRS and CDR2 is YFSETQ in the germline V gene. This CDR3 is built from 14 residues. The CDR3 here is CASSLGSTNEKLFF.

J is TRBJ1-5 and V is TRBV9; there is no DNA to check the TCRdb D call of TRBD1. The CDR3 has 14 residues. CDR1 is SGDLS, CDR2 YYNGEE, per germline. CDR3 sequence: CASSGTGMDQPQHF.

V usage is TRBV6-2 or TRBV6-3 and J usage is TRBJ1-6. This CDR3 spans 14 amino acids. The germline V gene encodes CDR1 MNHEY and CDR2 SVGEGT. The CDR3 is CASSYLQDNSPLHF.

The rearrangement joins TRBV20-1 to TRBJ2-4; TCRdb names TRBD2, which stays unverified in the absence of DNA. The length of the CDR3 is 14 residues. Germline V lookup: CDR1 DFQATT, CDR2 SNEGSKA (reference sequence). The CDR3 here is CSARRYLAKNMQYF.

The chain combines TRBV29-1 with TRBJ1-3. The V gene's germline CDR1 is SQVTM and CDR2 ANQGSEA. The CDR3 consists of 12 residues. The CDR3 sequence is CSVVTAGNTIYF. Variable domain in full (rest from reference TRBV29-1 and TRBJ1-3): SAVISQKPSRDICQRGTSLTIQCQVDSQVTMMFWYRQQPGQSLTLIATANQGSEATYESGFVIDKFPISRPNLTFSTLTVSNMSPEDSSIYLCSVVTAGNTIYFGEGSWLTVV.

The chain carries TRBV7-9 and TRBJ2-6; lacking DNA, the TRBD2 call made by TCRdb goes unchecked. Germline V gene lookup returns CDR1 SEHNR and CDR2 FQNEAQ (reference sequence). The CDR3 has 16 residues. The CDR3 reads CASSPGASTGANVLTF. The whole variable domain, filled in from reference TRBV7-9 and TRBJ2-6, reads DTGVSQNPRHKITKRGQNVTFRCDPISEHNRLYWYRQTLGQGPEFLTYFQNEAQLEKSRLLSDRFSAERPKGSFSTLEIQRTEQGDSAMYLCASSPGASTGANVLTFGAGSRLTVL.